The next 3 T cell receptor beta chains were all read from a single sample in a study of radiation and T cells in renal cell carcinoma. Time point indicated: baseline pretreatment blood. The treatment denotes: 15 Gy SBRT to primary tumor, nephrectomy 4 weeks later. The method was immunoSEQ multiplex PCR; TCRdb's version includes in-frame clones alone and lacks a portion of them. Of about 150,000 clones in the sample, about 88% were seen once. The specimen was blood, collected from a patient whose treatment included radiotherapy and nephrectomy. The receptors derive from a woman aged 70 to 79 with renal cell carcinoma.

V and J are TRBV9 and TRBJ1-3; TRBD1 aligns across 10 bases. CDR3 length: 17 amino acids. From germline, CDR1 is SGDLS and CDR2 YYNGEE. V was pared by 3 bases and J by 0 bases, with 6 bases of the junction left unmatched. The CDR3 reads CASSAQTGGLSGNTIYF. DNA of the CDR3: TGTGCCAGCAGCGCCCAGACAGGGGGCCTCTCTGGAAACACCATATATTTT.

The chain employs TRBV18 and TRBJ2-1, with a weak D call TRBD1 (5 bases). CDR3 length: 12 residues. Germline values: CDR1 KGHSH, CDR2 LQKENI. V was clipped by 0 bases and J by 15 bases, with 12 bases between them. CDR3 coding DNA: TGTGCCAGCTCACCACCGGGCAGGGTGGCGTTCTTC. Its protein is CASSPPGRVAFF.

The J gene is TRBJ1-2, the V gene TRBV6-5; D uncertain. The V gene lost 10 bases and the J gene lost 2 bases, with 14 bases spanning the gap. CDR1 and CDR2 (germline): MNHEY, SVGAGI. This CDR3 has 13 amino acids. CDR3 sequence (DNA): TGTGCCACCAGAAAGGTGGGGAACTATGGCTACACCTTC. Its protein is CATRKVGNYGYTF.